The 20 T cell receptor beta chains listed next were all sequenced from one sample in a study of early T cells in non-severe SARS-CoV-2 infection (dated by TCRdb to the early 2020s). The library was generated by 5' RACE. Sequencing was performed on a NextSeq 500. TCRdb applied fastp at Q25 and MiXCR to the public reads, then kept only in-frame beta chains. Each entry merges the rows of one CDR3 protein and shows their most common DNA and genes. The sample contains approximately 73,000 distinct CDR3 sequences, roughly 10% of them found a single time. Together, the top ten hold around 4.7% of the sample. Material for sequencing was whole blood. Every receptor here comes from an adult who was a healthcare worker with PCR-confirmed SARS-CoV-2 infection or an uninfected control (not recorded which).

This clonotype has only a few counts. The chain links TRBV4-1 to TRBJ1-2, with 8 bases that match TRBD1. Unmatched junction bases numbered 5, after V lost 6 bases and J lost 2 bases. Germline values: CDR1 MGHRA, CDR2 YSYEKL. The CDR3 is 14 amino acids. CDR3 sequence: CASRRTGSNYGYTF. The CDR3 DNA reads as TGCGCCAGCAGACGGACAGGGTCGAACTATGGCTACACCTTC.

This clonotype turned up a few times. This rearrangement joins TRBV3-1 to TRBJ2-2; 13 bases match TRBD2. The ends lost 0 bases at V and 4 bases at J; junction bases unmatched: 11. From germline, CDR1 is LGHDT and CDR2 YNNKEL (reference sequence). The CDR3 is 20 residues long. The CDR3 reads CASSQDPTSGGPRGTGELFF. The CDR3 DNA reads TGTGCCAGCAGCCAAGATCCGACTAGCGGGGGGCCTCGGGGCACCGGGGAGCTGTTTTTT.

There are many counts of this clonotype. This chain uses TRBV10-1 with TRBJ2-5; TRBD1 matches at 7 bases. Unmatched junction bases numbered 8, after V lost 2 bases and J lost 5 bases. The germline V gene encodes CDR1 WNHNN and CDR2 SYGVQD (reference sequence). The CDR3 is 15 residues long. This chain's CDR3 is CASSEAKGQSETQYF. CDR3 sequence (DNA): TGCGCCAGCAGTGAGGCCAAGGGACAGAGTGAGACCCAGTACTTC.

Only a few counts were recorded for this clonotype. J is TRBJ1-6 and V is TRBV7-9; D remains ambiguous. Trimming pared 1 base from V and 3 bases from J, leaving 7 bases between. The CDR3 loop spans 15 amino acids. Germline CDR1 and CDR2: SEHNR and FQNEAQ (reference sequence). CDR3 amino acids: CASSLEGFYNSPLHF. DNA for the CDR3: TGTGCCAGCAGCTTAGAAGGGTTCTATAATTCACCCCTCCACTTT.

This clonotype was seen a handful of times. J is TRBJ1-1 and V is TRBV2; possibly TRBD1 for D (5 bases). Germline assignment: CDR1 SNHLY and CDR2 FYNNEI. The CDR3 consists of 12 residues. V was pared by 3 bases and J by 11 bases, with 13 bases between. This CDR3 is CASSEPLWGAFF. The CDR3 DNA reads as TGTGCCAGCAGTGAGCCGCTCTGGGGGGCTTTCTTT.

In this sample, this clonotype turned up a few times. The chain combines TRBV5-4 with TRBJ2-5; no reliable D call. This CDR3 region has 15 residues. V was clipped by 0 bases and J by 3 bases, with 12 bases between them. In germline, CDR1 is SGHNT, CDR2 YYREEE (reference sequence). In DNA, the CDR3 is TGTGCCAGCAGCTTGGAGCTGGCAGCGAAAGAGACCCAGTACTTC. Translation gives CASSLELAAKETQYF.

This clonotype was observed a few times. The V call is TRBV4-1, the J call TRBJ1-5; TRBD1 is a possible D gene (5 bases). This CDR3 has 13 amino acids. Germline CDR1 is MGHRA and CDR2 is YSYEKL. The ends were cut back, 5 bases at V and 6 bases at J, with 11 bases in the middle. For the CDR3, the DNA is TGCGCCAGCAGCATTAGGGGTGGTCAGCCCCAGCATTTT. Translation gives CASSIRGGQPQHF.

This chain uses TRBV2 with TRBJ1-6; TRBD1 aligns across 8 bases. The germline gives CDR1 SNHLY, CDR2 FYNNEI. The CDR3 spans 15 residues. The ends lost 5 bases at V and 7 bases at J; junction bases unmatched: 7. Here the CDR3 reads CASSYEQGDNSPLHF. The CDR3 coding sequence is TGTGCCAGCAGTTACGAACAGGGGGACAATTCACCCCTCCACTTT.

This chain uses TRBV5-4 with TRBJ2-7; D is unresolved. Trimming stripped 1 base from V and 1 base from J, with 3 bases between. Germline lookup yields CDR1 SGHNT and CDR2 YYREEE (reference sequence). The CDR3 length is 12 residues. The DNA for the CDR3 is TGTGCCAGCAGCTTGAGGTCCTACGAGCAGTACTTC. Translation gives CASSLRSYEQYF.

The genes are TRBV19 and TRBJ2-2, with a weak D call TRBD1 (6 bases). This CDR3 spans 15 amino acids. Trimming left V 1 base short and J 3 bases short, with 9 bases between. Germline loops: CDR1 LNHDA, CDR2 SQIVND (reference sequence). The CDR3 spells CASSIGSGDTGELFF. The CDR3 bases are TGTGCCAGTAGTATAGGTTCAGGGGACACCGGGGAGCTGTTTTTT.

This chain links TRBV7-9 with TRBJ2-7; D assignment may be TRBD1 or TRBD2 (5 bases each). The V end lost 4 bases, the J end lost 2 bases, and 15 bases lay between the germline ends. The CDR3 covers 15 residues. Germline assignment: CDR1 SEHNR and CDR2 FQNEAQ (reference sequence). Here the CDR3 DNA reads TGTGCCAGCAGCTCCCGGGACCGGCCTGCCTACGAGCAGTACTTC. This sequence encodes CASSSRDRPAYEQYF.

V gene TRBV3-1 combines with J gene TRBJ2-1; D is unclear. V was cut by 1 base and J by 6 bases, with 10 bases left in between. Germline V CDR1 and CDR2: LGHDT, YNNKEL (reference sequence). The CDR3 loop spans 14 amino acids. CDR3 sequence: CASSQVFGLNEQFF. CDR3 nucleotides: TGTGCCAGCAGCCAAGTATTCGGCCTCAATGAGCAGTTCTTC.

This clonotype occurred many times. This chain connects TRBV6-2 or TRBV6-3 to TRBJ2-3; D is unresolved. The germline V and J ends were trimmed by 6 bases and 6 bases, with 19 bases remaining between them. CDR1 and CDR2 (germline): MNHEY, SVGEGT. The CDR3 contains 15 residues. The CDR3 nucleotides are TGTGCCAGCAGCCGTAGCCGGGCTTCAAGCGATACGCAGTATTTT. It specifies CASSRSRASSDTQYF.

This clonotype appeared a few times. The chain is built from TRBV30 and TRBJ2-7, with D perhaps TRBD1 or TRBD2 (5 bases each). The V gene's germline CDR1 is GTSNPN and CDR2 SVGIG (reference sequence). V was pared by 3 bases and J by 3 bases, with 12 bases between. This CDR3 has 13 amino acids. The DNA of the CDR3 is TGTGCCTGGAGCCGGGACGCCATCTACGAGCAGTACTTC. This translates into CAWSRDAIYEQYF.

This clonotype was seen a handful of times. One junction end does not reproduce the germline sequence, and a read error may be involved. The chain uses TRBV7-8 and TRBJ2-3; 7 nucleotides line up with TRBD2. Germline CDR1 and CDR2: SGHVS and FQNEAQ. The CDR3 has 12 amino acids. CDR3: CASSPPGLTAGF. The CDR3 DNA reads TGTGCCAGCAGCCCCCCGGGACTCACAGCGGGATTT.

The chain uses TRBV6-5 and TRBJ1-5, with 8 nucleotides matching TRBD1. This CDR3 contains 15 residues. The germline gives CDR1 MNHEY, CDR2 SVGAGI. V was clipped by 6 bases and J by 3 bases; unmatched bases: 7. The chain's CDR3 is CASRHQGANNQPQHF. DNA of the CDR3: TGTGCCAGCAGACATCAGGGGGCGAACAATCAGCCCCAGCATTTT.

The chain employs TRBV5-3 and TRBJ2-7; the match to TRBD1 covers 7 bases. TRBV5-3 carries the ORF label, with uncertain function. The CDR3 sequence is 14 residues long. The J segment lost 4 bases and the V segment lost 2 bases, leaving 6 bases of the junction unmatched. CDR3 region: CARSFDRERYEQYF. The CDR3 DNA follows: TGTGCCAGAAGCTTCGACAGGGAGAGGTACGAGCAGTACTTC.

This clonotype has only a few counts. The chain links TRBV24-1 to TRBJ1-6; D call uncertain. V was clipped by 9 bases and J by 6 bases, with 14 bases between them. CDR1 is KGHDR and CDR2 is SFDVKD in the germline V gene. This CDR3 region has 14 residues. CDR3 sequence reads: CATLHADPNSPLHF. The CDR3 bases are TGTGCCACCCTTCACGCGGACCCTAATTCACCCCTCCACTTT.

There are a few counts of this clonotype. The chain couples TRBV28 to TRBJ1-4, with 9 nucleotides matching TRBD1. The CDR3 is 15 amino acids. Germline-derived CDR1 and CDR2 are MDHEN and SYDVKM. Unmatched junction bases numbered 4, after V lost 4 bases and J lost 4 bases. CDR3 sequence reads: CASSSRTGVNEKLFF. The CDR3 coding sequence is TGTGCCAGCAGTTCCAGGACAGGGGTTAATGAAAAACTGTTTTTT.

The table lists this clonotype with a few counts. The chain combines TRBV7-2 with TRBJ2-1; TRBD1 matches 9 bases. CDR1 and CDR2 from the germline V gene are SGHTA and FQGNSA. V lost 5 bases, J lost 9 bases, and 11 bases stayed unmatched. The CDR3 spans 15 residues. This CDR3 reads CASSTGTGYKSEQFF. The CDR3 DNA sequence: TGTGCCAGCAGCACCGGGACAGGGTACAAGAGTGAGCAGTTCTTC.